The clone carrying this TCR beta chain appeared once. The antigen remains unidentified. Autoimmune disease history or systemic immunosuppression meant exclusion. The sample originates from a study of OX40 agonist ivuxolimab in advanced cancers. Overall study results and limits: In general, CD8+ T cells held more expanded clones than CD4+ did, on average. Dosing at 0.1 to 3.0 mg/kg was accompanied by clonal expansion of CD4+ and CD8+ blood T cells by week 6. Nonresponders included some who also had low normalized T-cell clonal expansion.

Clones were read by immunoSEQ multiplex PCR, and TCRdb kept only the in-frame ones, dropping some. The sample holds roughly 71,000 clones, about 77% seen once. The CDR3 has 13 amino acids. The germline gives CDR1 SEHNR, CDR2 FQNEAQ (reference sequence). Trimming removed 5 bases from V and 4 bases from J, with 9 bases in between. The material sequenced was CD4+ or CD8+ T cells sorted from blood, taken in a trial of the OX40 agonist ivuxolimab. This sequence originates from an adult with an advanced solid tumor such as melanoma, head and neck, liver or kidney cancer. The chain has TRBV7-9 and TRBJ1-5; D might be TRBD1 (6 bases). The CDR3 sequence is CASSTGQNQPQHF. DNA for the CDR3: TGTGCCAGCAGCACCGGACAGAATCAGCCCCAGCATTTT.